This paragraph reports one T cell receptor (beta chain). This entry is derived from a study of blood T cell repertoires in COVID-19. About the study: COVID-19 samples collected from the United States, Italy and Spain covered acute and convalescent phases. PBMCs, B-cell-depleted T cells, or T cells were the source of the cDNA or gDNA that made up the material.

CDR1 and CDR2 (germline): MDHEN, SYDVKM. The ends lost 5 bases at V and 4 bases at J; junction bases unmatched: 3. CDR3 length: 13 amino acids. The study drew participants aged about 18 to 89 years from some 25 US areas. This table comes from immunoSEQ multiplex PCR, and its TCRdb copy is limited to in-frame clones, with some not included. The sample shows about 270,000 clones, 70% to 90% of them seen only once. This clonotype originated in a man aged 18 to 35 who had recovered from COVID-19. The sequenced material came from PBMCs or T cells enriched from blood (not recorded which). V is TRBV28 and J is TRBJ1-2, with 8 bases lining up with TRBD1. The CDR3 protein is CASSGQGIYGYTF. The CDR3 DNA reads TGTGCCAGCAGTGGACAGGGTATCTATGGCTACACCTTC.